The 22 T cell receptor beta chains given below trace back to one sample, sequenced in a study of T cells in Graves' hyperthyroidism and ophthalmopathy (dated by TCRdb to the late 2010s). Library generation was performed with multiplex PCR. Data came from an Illumina HiSeq 2000. TCR beta CDR3 regions were amplified from RNA transcripts. The TCR CDR3 was subjected to a first round of RT-PCR using the HTBI primer set and the Qiagen OneStep RT-PCR kit. The public sequencing data were trimmed at Q25 with fastp and processed into clonotypes with MiXCR by TCRdb, which kept only in-frame beta chains. Duplicate CDR3 protein sequences are folded into a single record with the most common DNA and genes. For this sample the table gives a few hundred thousand distinct CDR3 sequences, of which approximately 20% were detected only once. 44% of the sample is held by the ten biggest clonotypes. Material: blood. Receptors originate from a man aged 35 to 55 with Graves' hyperthyroidism.

Many counts were recorded for this clonotype. This CDR3 reads CSARVPGGFYEQYF. CDR3 sequence (DNA): TGCAGTGCTAGGGTCCCCGGGGGGTTCTACGAGCAGTACTTC. V gene TRBV20-1 combines with J gene TRBJ2-7; TRBD2 agrees at 7 bases. The CDR3 totals 14 residues. V was clipped by 3 bases and J by 3 bases; unmatched bases: 8. The germline CDR1 and CDR2 sequences are DFQATT and SNEGSKA (reference sequence).

This clonotype was counted many times. The J gene is TRBJ2-5, the V gene TRBV10-2; TRBD1 matches 7 bases. Germline V CDR1 and CDR2: WSHSY, SAAADI. There are 13 residues in the CDR3. The ends lost 5 bases at V and 5 bases at J; junction bases unmatched: 5. The CDR3 spells CASSPDRVETQYF. The CDR3 DNA is TGCGCCAGCAGTCCAGACAGGGTTGAGACCCAGTACTTC.

The chain links TRBV27 to TRBJ1-4, with 9 bases lining up with TRBD1. The junction had 8 bases not matched to a gene; V was cut back by 6 bases and J by 3 bases. Germline V gene data show CDR1 as MNHEY and CDR2 as SMNVEV (reference sequence). The CDR3 contains 16 residues. The CDR3 region is CASRRKGTGPNEKLFF. CDR3 DNA: TGTGCCAGCAGGCGCAAAGGGACAGGGCCTAATGAAAAACTGTTTTTT.

V and J are TRBV7-9 and TRBJ2-3, with TRBD1 identical over 7 bases. Germline V gene data show CDR1 as SEHNR and CDR2 as FQNEAQ (reference sequence). The CDR3 is made up of 18 amino acids. Trimming removed 1 base from V and 0 bases from J; junction bases left unmatched: 10. This chain's CDR3 is CASSLDATGYSSTDTQYF. DNA for the CDR3: TGTGCCAGCAGCTTAGACGCGACAGGGTACTCTAGCACAGATACGCAGTATTTT.

This clonotype was observed many times. The chain couples TRBV7-2 to TRBJ1-2; a weak D match, TRBD1 (6 bases). The CDR3 covers 14 residues. The V gene's germline CDR1 is SGHTA and CDR2 FQGNSA. V was cut by 5 bases and J by 6 bases, with 16 bases left in between. The CDR3, as DNA: TGTGCCAGCAGCCATCGGACAGAAAAACATGGCTACACCTTC. It translates to CASSHRTEKHGYTF.

A note on this clonotype: This may stem from a read error, because a much larger clone lies one nucleotide away. V is TRBV27 and J is TRBJ2-1; TRBD2 matches at 7 bases. The germline CDR1 and CDR2 sequences are MNHEY and SMNVEV (reference sequence). CDR3 length equals 16 residues. J gave up 3 bases and V 11 bases, and 16 bases lay outside the gene matches. CDR3 protein: CAGSPQVAGHYNEQFF. The CDR3 coding sequence is TGTGCCGGCTCACCTCAGGTAGCGGGCCACTACAATGAGCAGTTCTTC.

This clonotype has ten or more counts. V gene TRBV11-1 combines with J gene TRBJ1-1; D is possibly TRBD1 (6 bases). Per the germline V gene, CDR1 is SGHAT and CDR2 is FQDESV (reference sequence). CDR3 length: 13 residues. The V end was cut by 5 bases, the J end by 5 bases, with 12 bases between. The CDR3 loop reads CASSRVGTTEAFF. CDR3 DNA sequence: TGTGCCAGCAGCCGGGTTGGGACAACTGAAGCTTTCTTT.

At least ten counts were recorded for this clonotype. The rearrangement joins TRBV7-9 to TRBJ2-2, with D tentatively TRBD1 (5 bases). In germline, CDR1 is SEHNR, CDR2 FQNEAQ (reference sequence). Trimming stripped 4 bases from V and 4 bases from J, with 13 bases between. This CDR3 region has 15 residues. The CDR3 region is CASSSSGFATGELFF. CDR3 nucleotides: TGTGCCAGCAGCTCCTCAGGGTTTGCCACCGGGGAGCTGTTTTTT.

Worth noting for this clonotype: A read error is possible here, since a much larger clone lies one base away. This rearrangement joins TRBV5-6 to TRBJ2-5; 7 positions match TRBD1. This CDR3 spans 14 amino acids. J was trimmed by 5 bases and V by 4 bases; bases with no gene match: 8. Germline V gene sequence: CDR1 SGHDT, CDR2 YYEEEE. Here the CDR3 DNA reads TGTGCCAGCAGCCCAGGGACAGTCACGGAGACCCAGTACTTC. Translating it yields CASSPGTVTETQYF.

This clonotype was picked up many times. The CDR3 nucleotides are TGTGCCAGCAGCGCCGGTTTGGGGGATACGCAGTATTTT. It codes for CASSAGLGDTQYF. V usage is TRBV7-2 and J usage is TRBJ2-3; D remains unclear. CDR3 length: 13 residues. Germline CDR1 reads SGHTA; CDR2 reads FQGNSA. With 5 bases removed from V and 6 bases from J, the gap between germline ends came to 12 bases.

There are many counts of this clonotype. The rearrangement joins TRBV6-2 or TRBV6-3 to TRBJ2-7; weak D call: TRBD1 (6 bases). Trimming cost V 4 bases and J 0 bases, with 13 bases left between them. The CDR3 length is 15 residues. Germline V CDR1 and CDR2: MNHEY, SVGEGT. The CDR3 spells CASSSTGRSSYEQYF. The CDR3 DNA reads TGTGCCAGCAGTTCCACAGGGAGAAGCTCCTACGAGCAGTACTTC.

This clonotype was counted many times. The chain recombines TRBV10-2 with TRBJ2-7; the D gene is possibly TRBD2 (5 bases). Trimming stripped 0 bases from V and 4 bases from J, with 13 bases between. The CDR3 has 15 residues. Germline lookup yields CDR1 WSHSY and CDR2 SAAADI. For the CDR3, the DNA is TGCGCCAGCAGTGAGTCTATGGGGAGCGCTTACGAGCAGTACTTC. Amino acids: CASSESMGSAYEQYF.

This clonotype was seen only a few times. The V call is TRBV28, the J call TRBJ1-6, with unresolved D. The CDR3 runs to 13 residues. V lost 6 bases and J 7 bases, leaving 10 bases between the germline ends. CDR1 is MDHEN and CDR2 is SYDVKM in the germline V gene. Written as DNA, the CDR3 is TGTGCCAGCAGAAAAGGACCGAATTCACCCCTCCACTTT. Translating it yields CASRKGPNSPLHF. Supplemented by reference TRBV28 and TRBJ1-6, the full variable domain reads DVKVTQSSRYLVKRTGEKVFLECVQDMDHENMFWYRQDPGLGLRLIYFSYDVKMKEKGDIPEGYSVSREKKERFSLILESASTNQTSMYLCASRKGPNSPLHFGNGTRLTVT.

A note on this clonotype: Germline and junction disagree at one end, which may indicate a read error. The V gene is TRBV9, the J gene TRBJ1-1; no firm D call. Germline assignment: CDR1 SGDLS and CDR2 YYNGEE. This CDR3 comprises 15 residues. This CDR3 reads CASSVVPEMNIEAFF. The CDR3 DNA is TGTGCCAGCAGCGTAGTTCCAGAAATGAACATTGAAGCTTTCTTT.

This clonotype was seen ten or more times. Here the CDR3 DNA reads TGTGCCTGGAGTGGGGCAGGGGCTAGGGAGACCCAGTACTTC. This encodes CAWSGAGARETQYF. The chain uses TRBV30 and TRBJ2-5; tentative D call: TRBD1 (6 bases). V lost 1 base, J lost 5 bases, and 14 bases lay in between. This CDR3 spans 14 amino acids. Looked up from germline, CDR1 is GTSNPN and CDR2 is SVGIG (reference sequence).

This clonotype was counted between two and nine times. The V and J genes are TRBV5-6 and TRBJ1-3; D possibly corresponds to TRBD1 (6 bases). This CDR3 is built from 14 residues. Germline-derived CDR1 and CDR2 are SGHDT and YYEEEE. Between the trimmed V and J ends, which lost 1 base and 4 bases, there was a span of 9 bases. CDR3: CASSLTGFGNTIYF. As DNA, the CDR3 is TGTGCCAGCAGCTTGACAGGGTTCGGAAACACCATATATTTT.

There are many counts of this clonotype. The rearrangement joins TRBV6-1 to TRBJ2-2; TRBD2 agrees at 11 bases. The germline V gene encodes CDR1 MNHNS and CDR2 SASEGT. V was clipped by 5 bases and J by 5 bases; unmatched bases: 1. The length of the CDR3 is 14 residues. CDR3 coding DNA: TGTGCCAGCAGTCTAGCGGGGGGAACCGGGGAGCTGTTTTTT. It specifies CASSLAGGTGELFF.

This clonotype has at least ten counts. J is TRBJ2-7 and V is TRBV18; TRBD1 matches 7 bases. V lost 3 bases and J lost 3; bases outside the gene matches: 5. The CDR3 is 14 amino acids. Germline V lookup: CDR1 KGHSH, CDR2 LQKENI. The CDR3 sequence: CASSPGDSLYEQYF. CDR3 coding DNA: TGTGCCAGCTCACCGGGGGACAGCCTCTACGAGCAGTACTTC.

This clonotype showed up just a few times. V and J are TRBV3-1 and TRBJ1-3; 7 positions agree with TRBD1. V was clipped by 2 bases and J by 2 bases; unmatched bases: 6. CDR1 LGHDT and CDR2 YNNKEL come from the germline V gene (reference sequence). The CDR3 extends over 16 amino acids. CDR3 protein: CASSQTLQGTGNTIYF. As DNA, the CDR3 is TGTGCCAGCAGCCAAACCCTACAGGGGACTGGAAACACCATATATTTT.

The sample holds a few counts of this clonotype. V is TRBV5-4 and J is TRBJ2-5; TRBD1 aligns across 8 bases. Per the germline V gene, CDR1 is SGHNT and CDR2 is YYREEE (reference sequence). Unmatched junction bases numbered 6, after V lost 0 bases and J lost 5 bases. The CDR3 extends over 15 amino acids. The CDR3 nucleotides read TGTGCCAGCAGCTTGGGCAGGGGGCGCATGGAGACCCAGTACTTC. Amino acid sequence: CASSLGRGRMETQYF.

This clonotype showed up many times. V is TRBV9 and J is TRBJ2-1; 8 bases align to TRBD2. The CDR3 runs 14 residues. Germline CDR1 SGDLS, CDR2 YYNGEE. Losses at the gene ends were 3 bases for V and 10 bases for J; bases not matched to a gene: 9. In DNA form, the CDR3 reads TGTGCCAGCAGCGGCGGGGGGTCAGCAAGGGAGCAGTTCTTC. This gives the protein CASSGGGSAREQFF. Together with reference TRBV9 and TRBJ2-1, the CDR3 gives the full variable domain: DSGVTQTPKHLITATGQRVTLRCSPRSGDLSVYWYQQSLDQGLQFLIQYYNGEERAKGNILERFSAQQFPDLHSELNLSSLELGDSALYFCASSGGGSAREQFFGPGTRLTVL.

This chain links TRBV6-1 with TRBJ2-7, with D possibly TRBD1 on 5 matching bases. This CDR3 comprises 14 residues. CDR1 and CDR2 from the germline V gene are MNHNS and SASEGT. The V gene lost 6 bases and the J gene lost 7 bases, with 19 bases spanning the gap. CDR3 amino acids: CASRTYRRRLEQYF. CDR3 nucleotides: TGTGCCAGCAGAACTTACAGGCGACGTCTAGAGCAGTACTTC.